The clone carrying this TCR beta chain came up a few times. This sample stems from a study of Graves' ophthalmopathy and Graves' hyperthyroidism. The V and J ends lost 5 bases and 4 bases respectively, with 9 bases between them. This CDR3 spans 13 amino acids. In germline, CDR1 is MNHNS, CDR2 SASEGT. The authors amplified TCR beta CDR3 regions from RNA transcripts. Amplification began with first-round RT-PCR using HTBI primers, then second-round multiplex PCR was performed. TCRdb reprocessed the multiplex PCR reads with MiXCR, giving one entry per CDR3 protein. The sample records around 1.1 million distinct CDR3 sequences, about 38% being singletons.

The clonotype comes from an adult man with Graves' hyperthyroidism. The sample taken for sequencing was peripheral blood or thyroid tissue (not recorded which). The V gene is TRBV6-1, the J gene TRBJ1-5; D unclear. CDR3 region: CASSYRRNQPQHF. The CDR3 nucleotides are TGTGCCAGCAGTTACCGGCGGAATCAGCCCCAGCATTTT.